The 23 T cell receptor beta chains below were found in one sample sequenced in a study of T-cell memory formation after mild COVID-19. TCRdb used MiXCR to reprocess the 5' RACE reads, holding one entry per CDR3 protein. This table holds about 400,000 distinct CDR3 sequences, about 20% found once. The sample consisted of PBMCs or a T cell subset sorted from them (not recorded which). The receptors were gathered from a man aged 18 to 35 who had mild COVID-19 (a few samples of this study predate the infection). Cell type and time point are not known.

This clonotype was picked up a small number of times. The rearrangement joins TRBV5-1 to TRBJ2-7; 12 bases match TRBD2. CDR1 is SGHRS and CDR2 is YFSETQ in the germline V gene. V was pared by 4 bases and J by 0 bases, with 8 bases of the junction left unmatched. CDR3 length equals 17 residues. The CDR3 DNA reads TGCGCCAGCAGCCGGCGGGGGACTAGCGGGTCCTCCTACGAGCAGTACTTC. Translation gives CASSRRGTSGSSYEQYF.

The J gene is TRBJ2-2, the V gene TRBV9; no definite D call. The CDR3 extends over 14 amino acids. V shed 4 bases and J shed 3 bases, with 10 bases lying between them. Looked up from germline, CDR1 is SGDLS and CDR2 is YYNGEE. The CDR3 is CASSTHTYTGELFF. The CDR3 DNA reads TGTGCCAGCAGCACCCACACTTACACCGGGGAGCTGTTTTTT.

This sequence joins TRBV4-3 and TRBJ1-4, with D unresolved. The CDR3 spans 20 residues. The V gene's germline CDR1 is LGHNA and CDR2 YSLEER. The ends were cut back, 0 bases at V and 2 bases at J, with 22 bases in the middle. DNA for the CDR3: TGCGCCAGCAGCCAAGATTACAGATCCATTATTCGGAAGACTAATGAAAAACTGTTTTTT. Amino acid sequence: CASSQDYRSIIRKTNEKLFF.

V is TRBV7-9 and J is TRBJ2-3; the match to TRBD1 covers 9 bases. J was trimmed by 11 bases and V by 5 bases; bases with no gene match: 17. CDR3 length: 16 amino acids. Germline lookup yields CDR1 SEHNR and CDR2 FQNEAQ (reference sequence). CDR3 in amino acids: CASSILPDRGQGRQYF. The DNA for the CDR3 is TGTGCCAGCAGCATCCTCCCGGACAGGGGACAGGGAAGGCAGTATTTT.

CDR3 amino acids: CASSPSGTRGSNEQFF. In DNA form, the CDR3 reads TGCGCCAGCAGCCCATCGGGGACTAGAGGGTCCAATGAGCAGTTCTTC. J is TRBJ2-1 and V is TRBV4-3, with 8 bases aligning to TRBD2. Germline CDR1 is LGHNA and CDR2 is YSLEER. This CDR3 spans 16 amino acids. J was trimmed by 6 bases and V by 4 bases; bases with no gene match: 11.

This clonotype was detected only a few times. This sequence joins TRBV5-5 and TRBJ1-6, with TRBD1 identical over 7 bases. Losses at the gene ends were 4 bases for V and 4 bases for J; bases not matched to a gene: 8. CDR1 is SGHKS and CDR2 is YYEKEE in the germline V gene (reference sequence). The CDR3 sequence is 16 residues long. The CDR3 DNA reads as TGTGCCAGCAGCCCTGGACAGGTGGGGTATAATTCACCCCTCCACTTT. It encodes CASSPGQVGYNSPLHF.

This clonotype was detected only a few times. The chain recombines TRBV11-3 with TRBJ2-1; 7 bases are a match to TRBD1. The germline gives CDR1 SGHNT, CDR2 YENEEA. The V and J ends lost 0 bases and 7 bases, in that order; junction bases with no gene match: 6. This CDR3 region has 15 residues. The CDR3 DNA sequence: TGTGCCAGCAGCTTAGAGAGGGGGCGTAGTAATGAGCAGTTCTTC. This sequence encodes CASSLERGRSNEQFF.

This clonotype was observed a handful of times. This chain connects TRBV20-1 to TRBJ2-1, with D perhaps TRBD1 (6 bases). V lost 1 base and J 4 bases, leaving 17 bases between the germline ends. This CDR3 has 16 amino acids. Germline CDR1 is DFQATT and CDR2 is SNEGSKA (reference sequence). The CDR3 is CSARGMTGEVYNEQFF. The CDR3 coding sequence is TGCAGTGCTAGAGGGATGACAGGTGAAGTATACAATGAGCAGTTCTTC.

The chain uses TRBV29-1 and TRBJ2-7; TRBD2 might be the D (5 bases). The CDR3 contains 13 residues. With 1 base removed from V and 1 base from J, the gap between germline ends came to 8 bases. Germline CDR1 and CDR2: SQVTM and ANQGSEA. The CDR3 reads CSVEVEESYEQYF. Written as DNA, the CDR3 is TGCAGCGTTGAAGTGGAGGAATCCTACGAGCAGTACTTC.

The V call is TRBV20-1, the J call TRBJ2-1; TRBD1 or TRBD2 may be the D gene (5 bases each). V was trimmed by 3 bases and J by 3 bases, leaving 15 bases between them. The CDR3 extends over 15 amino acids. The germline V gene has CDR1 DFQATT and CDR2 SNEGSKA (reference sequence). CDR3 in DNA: TGCAGTGCTAGGGGGGTCCGTTCCTTCTACAATGAGCAGTTCTTC. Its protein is CSARGVRSFYNEQFF.

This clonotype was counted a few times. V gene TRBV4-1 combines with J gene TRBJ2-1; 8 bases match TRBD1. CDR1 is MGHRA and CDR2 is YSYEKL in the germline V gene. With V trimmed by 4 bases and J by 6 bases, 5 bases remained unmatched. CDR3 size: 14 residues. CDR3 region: CASSRETGVNEQFF. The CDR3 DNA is TGCGCCAGCAGCCGAGAGACAGGGGTCAATGAGCAGTTCTTC.

CDR3 nucleotides: TGTGCCAGCAGGGCAGGGGGCTTCAGCAATCAGCCCCAGCATTTT. Its protein product is CASRAGGFSNQPQHF. The chain joins TRBV7-8 to TRBJ1-5, with 8 bases identical to TRBD1. The CDR3 spans 15 residues. V lost 6 bases, J lost 1 base, and 5 bases stayed unmatched. Germline CDR1 SGHVS, CDR2 FQNEAQ. The full variable domain, completed using reference TRBV7-8 and TRBJ1-5, is GAGVSQSPRYKVAKRGQDVALRCDPISGHVSLFWYQQALGQGPEFLTYFQNEAQLDKSGLPSDRFFAERPEGSVSTLKIQRTQQEDSAVYLCASRAGGFSNQPQHFGDGTRLSIL.

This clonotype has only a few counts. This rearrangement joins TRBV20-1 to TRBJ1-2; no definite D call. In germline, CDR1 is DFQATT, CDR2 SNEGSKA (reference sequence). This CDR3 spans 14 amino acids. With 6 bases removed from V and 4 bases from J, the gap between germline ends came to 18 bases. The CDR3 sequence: CSAPVQLIGYGYTF. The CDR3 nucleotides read TGCAGTGCCCCGGTACAGCTTATTGGCTATGGCTACACCTTC.

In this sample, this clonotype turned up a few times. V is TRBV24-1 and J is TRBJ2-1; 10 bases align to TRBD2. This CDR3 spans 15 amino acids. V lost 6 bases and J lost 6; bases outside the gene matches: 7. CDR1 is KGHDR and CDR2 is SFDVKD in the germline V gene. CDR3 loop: CATSMSGGDGNEQFF. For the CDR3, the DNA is TGTGCCACCAGTATGAGCGGGGGGGATGGCAATGAGCAGTTCTTC.

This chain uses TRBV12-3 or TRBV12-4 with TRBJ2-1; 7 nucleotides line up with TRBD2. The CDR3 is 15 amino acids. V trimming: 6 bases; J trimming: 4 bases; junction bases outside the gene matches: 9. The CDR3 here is CASRERGSGYNEQFF. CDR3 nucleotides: TGTGCCAGCAGAGAGCGGGGATCGGGATACAATGAGCAGTTCTTC.

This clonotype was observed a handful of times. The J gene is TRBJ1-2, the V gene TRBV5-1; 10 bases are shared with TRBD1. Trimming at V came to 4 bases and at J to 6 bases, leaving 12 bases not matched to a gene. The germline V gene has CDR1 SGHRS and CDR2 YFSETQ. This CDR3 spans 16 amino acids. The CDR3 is CASSLSGTGELHGYTF. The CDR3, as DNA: TGCGCCAGCAGCCTAAGCGGGACAGGGGAGCTTCATGGCTACACCTTC.

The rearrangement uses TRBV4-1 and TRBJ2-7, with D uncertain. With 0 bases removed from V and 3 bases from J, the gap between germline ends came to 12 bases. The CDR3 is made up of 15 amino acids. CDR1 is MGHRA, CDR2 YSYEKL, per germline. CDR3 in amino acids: CASSQDSAEYYEQYV. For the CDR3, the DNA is TGCGCCAGCAGCCAAGATTCGGCAGAATACTACGAGCAGTACGTC.

This CDR3 is CASSHAVADSYNEQFF. In DNA form, the CDR3 reads TGTGCCAGCAGCCATGCGGTGGCGGATTCCTACAATGAGCAGTTCTTC. The chain uses TRBV3-1 and TRBJ2-1, with D uncertain. There are 16 residues in the CDR3. CDR1 is LGHDT, CDR2 YNNKEL, per germline (reference sequence). Trimming shortened V by 3 bases and J by 1 base, and 13 bases separated the two germline ends.

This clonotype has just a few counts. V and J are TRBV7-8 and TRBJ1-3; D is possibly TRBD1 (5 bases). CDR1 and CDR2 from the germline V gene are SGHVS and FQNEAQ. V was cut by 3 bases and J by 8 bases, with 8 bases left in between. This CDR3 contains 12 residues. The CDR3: CASSFARDTIYF. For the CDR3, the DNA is TGTGCCAGCAGCTTTGCCAGGGACACCATATATTTT. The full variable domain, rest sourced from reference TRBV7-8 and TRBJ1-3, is GAGVSQSPRYKVAKRGQDVALRCDPISGHVSLFWYQQALGQGPEFLTYFQNEAQLDKSGLPSDRFFAERPEGSVSTLKIQRTQQEDSAVYLCASSFARDTIYFGEGSWLTVV.

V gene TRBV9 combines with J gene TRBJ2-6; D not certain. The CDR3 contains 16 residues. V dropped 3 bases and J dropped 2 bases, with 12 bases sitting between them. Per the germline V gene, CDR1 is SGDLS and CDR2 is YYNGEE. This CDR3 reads CASSGGHSAGANVLTF. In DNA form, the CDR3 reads TGTGCCAGCAGCGGCGGTCACTCCGCTGGGGCCAACGTCCTGACTTTC.

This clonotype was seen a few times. CDR3 bases: TGCGCCAGCAGCTTGGGGGCCAGCGGGTCCAATGAGCAGTTCTTC. Its protein is CASSLGASGSNEQFF. The chain recombines TRBV5-1 with TRBJ2-1, with D tentatively TRBD2 (6 bases). V was trimmed by 0 bases and J by 6 bases, leaving 13 bases between them. The V gene's germline CDR1 is SGHRS and CDR2 YFSETQ. The CDR3 sequence is 15 residues long.

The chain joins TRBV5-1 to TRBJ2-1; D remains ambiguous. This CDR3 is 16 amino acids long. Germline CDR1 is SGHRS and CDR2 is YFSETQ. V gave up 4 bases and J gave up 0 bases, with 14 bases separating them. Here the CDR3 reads CASSPSLVSSYNEQFF. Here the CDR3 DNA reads TGCGCCAGCAGCCCGTCCCTCGTTAGCTCCTACAATGAGCAGTTCTTC.

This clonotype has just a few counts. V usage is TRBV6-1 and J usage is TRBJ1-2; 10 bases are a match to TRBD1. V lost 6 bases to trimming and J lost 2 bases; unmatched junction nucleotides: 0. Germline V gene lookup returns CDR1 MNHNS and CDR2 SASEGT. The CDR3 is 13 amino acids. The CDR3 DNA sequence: TGTGCCAGCAGGACAGGGGGCAACTATGGCTACACCTTC. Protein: CASRTGGNYGYTF.